This T cell receptor (beta chain) was obtained from a study of cytomegalovirus exposure and HLA in healthy donors. Germline loops: CDR1 SGDLS, CDR2 YYNGEE. J lost 4 bases, V lost 0 bases, and 4 bases had no gene match. The CDR3 consists of 15 residues. PCR employed 60 Vbeta and 13 Jbeta primers. The protocol was immunoSEQ multiplex PCR, while the TCRdb copy is restricted to in-frame clones and leaves out a portion. The table lists 150,000 to 250,000 clones, around three quarters of them singletons, with under 2% in the top ten. In the case of this clone: The antigen is unknown.

Findings and caveats of the study: Relative to equally common others, HLA-associated TCR beta chains showed greater clonal expansion in a later analysis. Sequencing depth roughly uniform across donors was assumed in presence/absence analyses. The likely origin of a cluster of highly shared sequence variants was a sequencing artifact. The productive fraction for most TCR beta V segments was about 90% or about 30% in an earlier analysis.

This clonotype originated in a man younger than 40 in good health and CMV-seronegative. Sequencing was performed on PBMCs. The J gene is TRBJ1-2, the V gene TRBV9; 9 bases map to TRBD1. The CDR3 DNA reads as TGTGCCAGCAGCGTAGCTACAGGGGGCATCTATGGCTACACCTTC. It yields the protein CASSVATGGIYGYTF.